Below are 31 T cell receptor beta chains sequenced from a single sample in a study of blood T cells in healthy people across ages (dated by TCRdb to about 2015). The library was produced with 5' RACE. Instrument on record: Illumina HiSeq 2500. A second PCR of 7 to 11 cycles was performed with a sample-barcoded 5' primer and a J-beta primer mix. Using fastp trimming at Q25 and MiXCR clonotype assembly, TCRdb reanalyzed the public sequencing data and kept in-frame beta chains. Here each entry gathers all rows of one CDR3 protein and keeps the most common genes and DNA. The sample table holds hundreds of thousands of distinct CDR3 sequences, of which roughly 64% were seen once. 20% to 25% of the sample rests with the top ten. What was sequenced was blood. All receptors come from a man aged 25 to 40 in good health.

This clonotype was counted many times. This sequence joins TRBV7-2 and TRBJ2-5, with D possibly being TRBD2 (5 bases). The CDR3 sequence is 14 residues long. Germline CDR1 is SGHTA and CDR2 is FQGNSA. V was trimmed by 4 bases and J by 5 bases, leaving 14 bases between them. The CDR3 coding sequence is TGTGCCAGCAGCTCCCAACTAGGCCGGGAGACCCAGTACTTC. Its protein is CASSSQLGRETQYF.

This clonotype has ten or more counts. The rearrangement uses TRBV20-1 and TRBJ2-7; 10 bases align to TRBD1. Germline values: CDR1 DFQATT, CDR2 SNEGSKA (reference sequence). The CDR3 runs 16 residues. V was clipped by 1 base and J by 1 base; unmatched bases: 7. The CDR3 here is CSARVLGQGQSYEQYF. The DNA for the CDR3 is TGCAGTGCTAGAGTGTTGGGACAGGGGCAATCCTACGAGCAGTACTTC.

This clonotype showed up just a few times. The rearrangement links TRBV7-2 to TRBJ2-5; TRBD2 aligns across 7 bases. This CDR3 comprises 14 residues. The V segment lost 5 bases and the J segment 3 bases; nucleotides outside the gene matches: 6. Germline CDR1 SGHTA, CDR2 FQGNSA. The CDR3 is CASSRTRTEETQYF. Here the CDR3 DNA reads TGTGCCAGCAGCCGGACTAGGACCGAAGAGACCCAGTACTTC.

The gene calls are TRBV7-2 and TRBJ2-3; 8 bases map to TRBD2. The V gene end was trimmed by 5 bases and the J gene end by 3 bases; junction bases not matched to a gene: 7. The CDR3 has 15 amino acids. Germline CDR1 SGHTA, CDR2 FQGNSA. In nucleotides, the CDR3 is TGTGCCAGCAGCAGCGGGAGTTTATTGACAGATACGCAGTATTTT. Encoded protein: CASSSGSLLTDTQYF. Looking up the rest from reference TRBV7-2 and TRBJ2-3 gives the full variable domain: GAGVSQSPSNKVTEKGKDVELRCDPISGHTALYWYRQSLGQGLEFLIYFQGNSAPDKSGLPSDRFSAERTGGSVSTLTIQRTQQEDSAVYLCASSSGSLLTDTQYFGPGTRLTVL.

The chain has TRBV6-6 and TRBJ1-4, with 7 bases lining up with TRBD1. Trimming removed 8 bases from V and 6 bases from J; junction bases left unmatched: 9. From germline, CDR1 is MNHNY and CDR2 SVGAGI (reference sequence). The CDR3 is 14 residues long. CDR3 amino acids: CASGYRGMDEKLFF. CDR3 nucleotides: TGTGCCAGCGGCTACAGGGGTATGGATGAAAAACTGTTTTTT.

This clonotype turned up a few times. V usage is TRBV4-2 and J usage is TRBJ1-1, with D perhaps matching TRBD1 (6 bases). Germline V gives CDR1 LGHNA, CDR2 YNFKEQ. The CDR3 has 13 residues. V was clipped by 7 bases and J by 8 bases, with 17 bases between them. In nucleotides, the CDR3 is TGTGCCAGCAACCTAGAGGGGACATTCGAAGCTTTCTTT. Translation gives CASNLEGTFEAFF.

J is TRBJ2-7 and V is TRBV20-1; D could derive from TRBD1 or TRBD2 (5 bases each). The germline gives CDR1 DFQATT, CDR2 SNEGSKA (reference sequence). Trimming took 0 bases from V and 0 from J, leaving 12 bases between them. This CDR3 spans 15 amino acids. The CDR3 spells CSARDRDGFSYEQYF. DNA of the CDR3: TGCAGTGCTAGAGATAGGGACGGGTTCTCCTACGAGCAGTACTTC.

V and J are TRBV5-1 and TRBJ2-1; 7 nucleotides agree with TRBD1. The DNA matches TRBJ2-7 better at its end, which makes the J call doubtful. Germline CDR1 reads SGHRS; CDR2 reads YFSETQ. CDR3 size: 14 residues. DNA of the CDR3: TGCGCCAACAGTTGGGACAGCGCCTACAATGAGCAGTACTTC. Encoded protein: CANSWDSAYNEQYF.

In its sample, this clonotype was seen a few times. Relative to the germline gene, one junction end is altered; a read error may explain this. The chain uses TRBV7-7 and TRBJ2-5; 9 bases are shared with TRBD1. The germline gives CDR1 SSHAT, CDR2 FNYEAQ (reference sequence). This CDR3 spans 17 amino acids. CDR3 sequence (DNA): TGTGCTAGCAGCCGTCCCGGGACAGGGAGGAGGGCGGAGACCCAGTACTTC. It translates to CASSRPGTGRRAETQYF.

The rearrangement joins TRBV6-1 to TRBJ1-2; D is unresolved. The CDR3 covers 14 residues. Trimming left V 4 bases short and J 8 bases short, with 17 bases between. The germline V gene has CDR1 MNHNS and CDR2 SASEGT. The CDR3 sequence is CASSGEVLWRGYTF. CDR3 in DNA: TGTGCCAGCAGTGGTGAGGTCTTATGGCGAGGCTACACCTTC.

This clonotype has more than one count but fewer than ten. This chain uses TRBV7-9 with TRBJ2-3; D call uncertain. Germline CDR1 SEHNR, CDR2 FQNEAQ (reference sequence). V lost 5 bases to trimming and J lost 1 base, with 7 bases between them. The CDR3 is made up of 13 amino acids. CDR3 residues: CASSLWGTDTQYF. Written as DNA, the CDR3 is TGTGCCAGCAGCCTCTGGGGCACAGATACGCAGTATTTT.

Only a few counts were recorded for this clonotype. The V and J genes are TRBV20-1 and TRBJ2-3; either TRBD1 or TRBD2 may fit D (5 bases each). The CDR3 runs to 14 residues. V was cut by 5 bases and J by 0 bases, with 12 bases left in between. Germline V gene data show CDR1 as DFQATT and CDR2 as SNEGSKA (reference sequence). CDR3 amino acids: CSAFAEGSTDTQYF. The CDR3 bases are TGCAGTGCTTTCGCTGAGGGGAGCACAGATACGCAGTATTTT.

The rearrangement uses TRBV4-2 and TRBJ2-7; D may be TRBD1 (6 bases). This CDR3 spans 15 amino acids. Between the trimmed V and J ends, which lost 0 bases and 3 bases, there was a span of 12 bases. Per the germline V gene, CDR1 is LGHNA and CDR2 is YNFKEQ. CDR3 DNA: TGTGCCAGCAGCCAAGAGAGGGACAAAAACTACGAGCAGTACTTC. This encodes CASSQERDKNYEQYF.

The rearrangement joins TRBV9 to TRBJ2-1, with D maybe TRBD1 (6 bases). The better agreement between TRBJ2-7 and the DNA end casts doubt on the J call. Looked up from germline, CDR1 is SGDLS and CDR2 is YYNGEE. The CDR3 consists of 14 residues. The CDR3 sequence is CASSASGAYNEQYF. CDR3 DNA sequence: TGTGCCAGCAGCGCATCAGGGGCCTACAATGAGCAGTACTTC.

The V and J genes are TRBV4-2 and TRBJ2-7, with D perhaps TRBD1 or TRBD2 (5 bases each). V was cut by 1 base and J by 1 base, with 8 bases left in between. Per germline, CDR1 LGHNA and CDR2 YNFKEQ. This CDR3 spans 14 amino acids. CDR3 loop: CASSQVGESYEQYF. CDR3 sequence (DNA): TGTGCCAGCAGCCAAGTGGGGGAGTCCTACGAGCAGTACTTC.

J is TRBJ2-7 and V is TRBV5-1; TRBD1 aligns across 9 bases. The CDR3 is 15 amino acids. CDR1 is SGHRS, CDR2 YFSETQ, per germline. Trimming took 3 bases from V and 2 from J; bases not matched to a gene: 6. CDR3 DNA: TGCGCCAGCAGCTGGGGGACAGGGTCAGCCTACGAGCAGTACTTC. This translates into CASSWGTGSAYEQYF.

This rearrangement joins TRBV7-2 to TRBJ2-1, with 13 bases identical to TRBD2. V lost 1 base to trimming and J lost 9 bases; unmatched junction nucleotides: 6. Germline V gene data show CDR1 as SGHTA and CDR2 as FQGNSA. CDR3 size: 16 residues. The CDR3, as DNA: TGTGCCAGCAGCTTAGTCGGACTAGCGGGAGACGGTGAGCAGTTCTTC. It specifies CASSLVGLAGDGEQFF.

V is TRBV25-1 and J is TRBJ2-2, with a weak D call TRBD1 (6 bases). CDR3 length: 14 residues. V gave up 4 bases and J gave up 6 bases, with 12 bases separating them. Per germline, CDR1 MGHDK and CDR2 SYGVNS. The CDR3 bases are TGTGCCAGCAGTGTTGCGCACAGGGCCGGGGAGCTGTTTTTT. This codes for CASSVAHRAGELFF. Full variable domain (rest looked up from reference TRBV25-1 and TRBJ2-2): EADIYQTPRYLVIGTGKKITLECSQTMGHDKMYWYQQDPGMELHLIHYSYGVNSTEKGDLSSESTVSRIRTEHFPLTLESARPSHTSQYLCASSVAHRAGELFFGEGSRLTVL.

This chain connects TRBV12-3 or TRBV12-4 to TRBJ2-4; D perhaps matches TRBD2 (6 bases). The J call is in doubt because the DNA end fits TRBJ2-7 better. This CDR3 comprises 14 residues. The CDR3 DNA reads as TGTGCCAGCAGTGTGGGGGGTGGAATCTCCGAGCAGTACTTC. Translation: CASSVGGGISEQYF.

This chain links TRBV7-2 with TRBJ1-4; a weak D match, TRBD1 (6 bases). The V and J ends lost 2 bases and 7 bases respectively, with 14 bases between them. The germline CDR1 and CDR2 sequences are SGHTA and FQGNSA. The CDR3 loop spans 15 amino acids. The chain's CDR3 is CASSLIIGGVEKLFF. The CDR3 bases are TGTGCCAGCAGCTTAATTATAGGGGGAGTTGAAAAACTGTTTTTT.

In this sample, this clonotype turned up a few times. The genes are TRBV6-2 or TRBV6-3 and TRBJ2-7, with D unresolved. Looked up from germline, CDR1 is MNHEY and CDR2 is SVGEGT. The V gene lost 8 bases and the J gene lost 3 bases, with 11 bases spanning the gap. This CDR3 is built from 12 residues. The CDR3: CASLDRDYEQYF. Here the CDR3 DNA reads TGTGCCAGCCTTGACCGAGACTACGAGCAGTACTTC.

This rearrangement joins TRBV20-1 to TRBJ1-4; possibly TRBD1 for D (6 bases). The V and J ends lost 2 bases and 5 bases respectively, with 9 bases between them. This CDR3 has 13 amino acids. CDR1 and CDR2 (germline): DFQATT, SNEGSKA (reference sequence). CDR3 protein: CSARQGWNEKLFF. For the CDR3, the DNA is TGCAGTGCTAGACAGGGGTGGAATGAAAAACTGTTTTTT.

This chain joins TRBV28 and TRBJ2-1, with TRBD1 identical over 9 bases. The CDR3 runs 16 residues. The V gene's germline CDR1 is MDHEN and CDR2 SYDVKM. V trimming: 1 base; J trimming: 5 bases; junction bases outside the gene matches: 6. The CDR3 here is CASSLFAGQGNNEQFF. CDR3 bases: TGTGCCAGCAGTTTATTCGCGGGACAGGGAAACAATGAGCAGTTCTTC.

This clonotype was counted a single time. In DNA form, the CDR3 reads TGTGCCGTTGGGACAGGGGCTTCCGAGCAGTACTTC. Translating gives CAVGTGASEQYF. The chain is built from TRBV19 and TRBJ2-7, with 10 bases aligning to TRBD1. CDR1 is LNHDA and CDR2 is SQIVND in the germline V gene (reference sequence). J lost 6 bases, V lost 11 bases, and 7 bases had no gene match. The CDR3 spans 12 residues. Complete variable domain (other parts from reference TRBV19 and TRBJ2-7): DGGITQSPKYLFRKEGQNVTLSCEQNLNHDAMYWYRQDPGQGLRLIYYSQIVNDFQKGDIAEGYSVSREKKESFPLTVTSAQKNPTAFYLCAVGTGASEQYFGPGTRLTVT.

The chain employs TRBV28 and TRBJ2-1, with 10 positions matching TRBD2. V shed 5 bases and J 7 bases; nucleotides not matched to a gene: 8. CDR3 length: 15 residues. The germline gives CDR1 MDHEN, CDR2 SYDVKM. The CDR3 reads CASSLSGRGWNEQFF. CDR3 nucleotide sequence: TGTGCCAGCAGTCTGAGCGGGAGGGGGTGGAATGAGCAGTTCTTC.

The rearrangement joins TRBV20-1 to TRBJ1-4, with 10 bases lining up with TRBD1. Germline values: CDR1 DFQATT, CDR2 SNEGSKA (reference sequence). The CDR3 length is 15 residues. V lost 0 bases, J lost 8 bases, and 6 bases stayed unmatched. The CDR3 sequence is CSARDRDRGWEKLFF. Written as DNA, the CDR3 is TGCAGTGCTAGAGATCGGGACAGGGGCTGGGAAAAACTGTTTTTT.

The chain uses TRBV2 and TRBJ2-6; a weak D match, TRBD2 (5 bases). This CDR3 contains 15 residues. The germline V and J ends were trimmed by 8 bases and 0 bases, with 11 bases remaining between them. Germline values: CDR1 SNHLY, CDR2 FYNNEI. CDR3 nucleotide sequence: TGTGCCAGCGCAGACCTAGCCTCTGGGGCCAACGTCCTGACTTTC. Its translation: CASADLASGANVLTF. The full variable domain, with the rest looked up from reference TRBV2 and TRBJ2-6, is EPEVTQTPSHQVTQMGQEVILRCVPISNHLYFYWYRQILGQKVEFLVSFYNNEISEKSEIFDDQFSVERPDGSNFTLKIRSTKLEDSAMYFCASADLASGANVLTFGAGSRLTVL.

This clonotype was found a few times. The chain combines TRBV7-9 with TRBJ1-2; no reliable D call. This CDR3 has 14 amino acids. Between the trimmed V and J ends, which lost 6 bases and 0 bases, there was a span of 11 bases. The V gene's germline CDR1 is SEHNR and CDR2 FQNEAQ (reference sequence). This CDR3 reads CASSLGSPNYGYTF. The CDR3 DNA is TGTGCCAGCAGTTTGGGCAGCCCTAACTATGGCTACACCTTC.

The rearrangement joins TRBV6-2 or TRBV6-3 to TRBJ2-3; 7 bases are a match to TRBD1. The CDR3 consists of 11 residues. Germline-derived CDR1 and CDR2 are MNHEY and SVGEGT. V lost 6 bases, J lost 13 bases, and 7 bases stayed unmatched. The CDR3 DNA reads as TGTGCCAGCAGCCAAGGACAGGAGGAGTATTTT. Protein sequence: CASSQGQEEYF.

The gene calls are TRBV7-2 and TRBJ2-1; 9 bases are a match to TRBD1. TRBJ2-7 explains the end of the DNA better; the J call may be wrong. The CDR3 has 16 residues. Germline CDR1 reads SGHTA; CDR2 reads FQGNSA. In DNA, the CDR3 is TGTGCCAGCTCCAGGGCCGGGACAGGGTTTGGAGGGGAGCAGTACTTC. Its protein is CASSRAGTGFGGEQYF.

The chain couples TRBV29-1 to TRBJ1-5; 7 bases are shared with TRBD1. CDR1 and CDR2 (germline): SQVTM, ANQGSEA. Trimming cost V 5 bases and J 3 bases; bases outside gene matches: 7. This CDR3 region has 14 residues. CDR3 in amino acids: CSVLTGTVNQPQHF. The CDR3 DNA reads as TGCAGCGTTTTAACCGGGACAGTCAATCAGCCCCAGCATTTT. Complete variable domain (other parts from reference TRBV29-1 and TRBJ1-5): SAVISQKPSRDICQRGTSLTIQCQVDSQVTMMFWYRQQPGQSLTLIATANQGSEATYESGFVIDKFPISRPNLTFSTLTVSNMSPEDSSIYLCSVLTGTVNQPQHFGDGTRLSIL.